A selection of T cell receptor beta chains follows, all from one sample in a study of CD8 T cells in ankylosing spondylitis. TCRdb used MiXCR to reprocess the 5' RACE reads, holding one entry per CDR3 protein. The sample consists of about 360,000 distinct CDR3 sequences, 20% to 25% of them appearing once. Sequenced sample: blood, either unsorted or a sorted T cell fraction (not recorded which). The receptors here all came from a male donor with ankylosing spondylitis or in good health (not recorded which). Each CDR3 is given with its conserved first and last residue. A D gene is named only where the DNA matches it firmly. Clone size appears in some rows only: once, few, many, or a class for an expanded clone.

cdr3_aa | cdr3_nt | v_call | d_call | clone_size | j_call
CSKRGVYEQFF | TGCAGCAAACGGGGGGTGTATGAGCAGTTCTTC | TRBV20-1 | TRBD2 | - | TRBJ2-1
CASSYSGADQETQYF | TGTGCCAGCAGTTACTCGGGGGCGGACCAAGAGACCCAGTACTTC | TRBV6-5 | - | - | TRBJ2-5
CASSQVVRGAGTGETQYF | TGCGCCAGCAGCCAAGTCGTCCGTGGAGCGGGGACGGGAGAGACCCAGTACTTC | TRBV4-1 | TRBD2 | few | TRBJ2-5
CASSLPGGPGDTQYF | TGTGCCAGCAGCTTACCGGGGGGGCCAGGAGATACGCAGTATTTT | TRBV7-3 | TRBD2 | few | TRBJ2-3
CASSSQGTYEQYF | TGTGCCAGCAGTTCCCAGGGGACCTACGAGCAGTACTTC | TRBV28 | - | few | TRBJ2-7
CASRPTSSYNEQFF | TGTGCCAGCAGACCGACTAGCTCCTACAATGAGCAGTTCTTC | TRBV2 | - | - | TRBJ2-1
CASSSGVRVEAFF | TGTGCCAGCAGCTCCGGGGTTAGGGTTGAAGCTTTCTTT | TRBV12-3/TRBV12-4 | - | many | TRBJ1-1
CASSFGSGTYEQYF | TGTGCCAGCAGCTTCGGCAGTGGGACCTACGAGCAGTACTTC | TRBV5-6 | - | - | TRBJ2-7
CASSPSNRAGDYEQYF | TGTGCCAGCAGCCCGAGTAACAGGGCTGGAGACTACGAGCAGTACTTC | TRBV11-2 | - | - | TRBJ2-7
CASSLYRGTEAFF | TGTGCCAGCAGTTTATACAGGGGGACTGAAGCTTTCTTT | TRBV28 | TRBD1 | - | TRBJ1-1
CASSPLRDSTGELFF | TGTGCCAGCTCACCACTCCGGGACAGCACCGGGGAGCTGTTTTTT | TRBV18 | TRBD1 | few | TRBJ2-2
CSVVAGPADTQYF | TGCAGCGTTGTTGCGGGGCCCGCAGATACGCAGTATTTT | TRBV29-1 | - | - | TRBJ2-3
CASSPGGGSDSPLHF | TGTGCCAGCAGCCCCGGCGGGGGCTCAGATTCACCCCTCCACTTT | TRBV12-3/TRBV12-4 | - | few | TRBJ1-6
CASSDSSGTYEQYF | TGTGCCAGCAGTGACTCTTCAGGGACCTACGAGCAGTACTTC | TRBV2 | - | - | TRBJ2-7
CASSEASGGAYEQYF | TGTGCCAGCAGCGAGGCTAGCGGGGGGGCCTACGAGCAGTACTTC | TRBV7-9 | TRBD2 | - | TRBJ2-7
CAIRTGTSFYEQYF | TGTGCCATCAGGACCGGGACTAGCTTTTACGAGCAGTACTTC | TRBV10-3 | TRBD2 | few | TRBJ2-7
CASSRDPTDTQYF | TGTGCCAGCAGCCGAGACCCCACAGATACGCAGTATTTT | TRBV11-2 | - | - | TRBJ2-3
CASSQEDGTGELFF | TGCGCCAGCAGCCAAGAGGACGGGACCGGGGAGCTGTTTTTT | TRBV4-1 | - | - | TRBJ2-2
CASTFLAGQETQYF | TGTGCCAGCACTTTTCTAGCGGGGCAAGAGACCCAGTACTTC | TRBV7-6 | TRBD2 | - | TRBJ2-5
CASSLLAGAEAFF | TGCGCCAGCAGCTTGTTGGCAGGAGCTGAAGCTTTCTTT | TRBV5-1 | - | - | TRBJ1-1
CASSPRDRKETQYF | TGTGCCAGCAGCCCCCGGGACAGGAAAGAGACCCAGTACTTC | TRBV7-9 | TRBD1 | - | TRBJ2-5
CASSQDHGNTQYF | TGTGCCAGCAGCCAAGATCACGGAAATACGCAGTATTTT | TRBV4-2 | - | many | TRBJ2-3
CASSEGVSPLHF | TGTGCCAGCAGTGAAGGGGTTTCACCCCTCCACTTT | TRBV6-1 | - | - | TRBJ1-6
CSARSPTRGPNYGYTF | TGCAGTGCTAGATCCCCGACCAGGGGGCCAAACTATGGCTACACCTTC | TRBV20-1 | TRBD1 | - | TRBJ1-2
CAISETSPSSYNEQFF | TGTGCCATCAGTGAAACCAGTCCGAGCTCCTACAATGAGCAGTTCTTC | TRBV10-3 | - | many | TRBJ2-1
CASSVAGEGKPQHF | TGTGCCAGCAGCGTAGCTGGTGAGGGAAAACCCCAGCATTTT | TRBV9 | - | - | TRBJ1-5
CASSFWGLTDTQYF | TGCGCCAGCAGCTTCTGGGGGTTAACAGATACGCAGTATTTT | TRBV5-1 | - | - | TRBJ2-3
CASSQGGTDTVYGYTF | TGCGCCAGCAGCCAAGGAGGGACAGACACGGTGTATGGCTACACCTTC | TRBV4-1 | TRBD1 | - | TRBJ1-2
CASSSGGATYNEQFF | TGTGCCAGCAGCTCCGGGGGGGCCACCTACAATGAGCAGTTCTTC | TRBV13 | TRBD2 | - | TRBJ2-1
CSVEAGQGYEQYF | TGCAGCGTTGAGGCCGGACAGGGCTACGAGCAGTACTTC | TRBV29-1 | TRBD1 | - | TRBJ2-7
CASSSFGYTEAFF | TGTGCCAGCAGCTCCTTCGGGTACACTGAAGCTTTCTTT | TRBV5-4 | - | few | TRBJ1-1
CASSLAPRGENYGYTF | TGTGCCAGCAGCTTGGCCCCACGGGGGGAGAACTATGGCTACACCTTC | TRBV5-5 | - | - | TRBJ1-2
CASTKAGELFF | TGTGCCAGCACAAAGGCCGGGGAGCTGTTTTTT | TRBV6-6 | - | - | TRBJ2-2
CASSFRLAGTQETQYF | TGTGCCAGCAGTTTCCGACTAGCGGGAACCCAAGAGACCCAGTACTTC | TRBV27 | TRBD2 | - | TRBJ2-5
CASSETGDKGEQYF | TGTGCCAGCAGTGAGACAGGGGACAAGGGGGAGCAGTACTTC | TRBV12-3/TRBV12-4 | TRBD1 | - | TRBJ2-7
CASRPSGGGYNEQFF | TGTGCCAGCAGGCCATCGGGGGGGGGCTACAATGAGCAGTTCTTC | TRBV12-3/TRBV12-4 | TRBD2 | many | TRBJ2-1
CASSSSLGNTQYF | TGTGCCAGCAGCTCGAGTTTAGGCAATACGCAGTATTTT | TRBV7-9 | - | few | TRBJ2-3
CASSLVTSGYEQFF | TGTGCCAGCAGCTTGGTAACTAGCGGCTATGAGCAGTTCTTC | TRBV5-5 | TRBD2 | few | TRBJ2-1
CASSEGVGTTMNTEAFF | TGTGCCAGCAGCGAAGGGGTCGGGACTACTATGAACACTGAAGCTTTCTTT | TRBV7-9 | - | few | TRBJ1-1
CASSVINTDTQYF | TGCGCCAGCAGTGTTATTAATACAGATACGCAGTATTTT | TRBV10-2 | - | - | TRBJ2-3